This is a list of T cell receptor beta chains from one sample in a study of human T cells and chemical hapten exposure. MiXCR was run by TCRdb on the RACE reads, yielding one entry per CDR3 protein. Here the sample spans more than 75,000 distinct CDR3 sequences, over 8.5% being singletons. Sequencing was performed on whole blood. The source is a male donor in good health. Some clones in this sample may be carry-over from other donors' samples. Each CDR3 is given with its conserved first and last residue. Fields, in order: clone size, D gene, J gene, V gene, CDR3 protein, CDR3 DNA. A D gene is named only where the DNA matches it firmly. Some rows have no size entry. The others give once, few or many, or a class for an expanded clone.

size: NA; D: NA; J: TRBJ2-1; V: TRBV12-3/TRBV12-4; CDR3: CASSPTWSDNEQFF; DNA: TGTGCCAGCAGTCCCACGTGGTCAGACAATGAGCAGTTCTTC
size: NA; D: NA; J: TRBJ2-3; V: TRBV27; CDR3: CASSSPNGAGDTQYF; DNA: TGTGCCAGCAGTTCACCAAACGGAGCAGGAGATACGCAGTATTTT
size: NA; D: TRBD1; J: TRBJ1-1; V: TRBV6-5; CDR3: CASRGQGLTEAFF; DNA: TGTGCCAGCAGGGGACAGGGATTGACTGAAGCTTTCTTT
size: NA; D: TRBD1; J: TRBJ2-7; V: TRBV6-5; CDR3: CASSWGQGGAWYEQYF; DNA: TGTGCCAGCAGTTGGGGACAGGGGGGAGCTTGGTACGAGCAGTACTTC
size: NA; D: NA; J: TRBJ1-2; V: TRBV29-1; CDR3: CSVGGHTAGGNGYTF; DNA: TGCAGCGTTGGCGGACATACCGCGGGGGGTAATGGCTACACCTTC
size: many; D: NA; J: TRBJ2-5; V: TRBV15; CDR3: CATSRREEETQYF; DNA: TGTGCCACCAGCAGGAGGGAGGAAGAGACCCAGTACTTC
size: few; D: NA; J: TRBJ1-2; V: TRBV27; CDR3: CASSLGGGYTF; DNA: TGTGCCAGCAGTTTAGGGGGAGGCTACACCTTC
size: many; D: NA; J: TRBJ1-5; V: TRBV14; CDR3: CASSQDPMSGGGVPQHF; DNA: TGTGCCAGCAGCCAAGATCCTATGTCCGGGGGAGGAGTGCCCCAGCATTTT
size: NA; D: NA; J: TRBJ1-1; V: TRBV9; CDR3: CASSGNTGNTEAFF; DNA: TGTGCCAGCAGCGGTAACACAGGGAACACTGAAGCTTTCTTT
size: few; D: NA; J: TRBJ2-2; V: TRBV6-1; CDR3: CASSEEPSLNTGELFF; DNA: TGTGCCAGCAGTGAAGAGCCTAGCCTGAACACCGGGGAGCTGTTTTTT
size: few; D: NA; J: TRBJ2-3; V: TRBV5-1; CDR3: CASSPDDTQYF; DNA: TGCGCCAGCAGCCCAGATGATACGCAGTATTTT
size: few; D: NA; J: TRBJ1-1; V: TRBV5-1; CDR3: CASSSDGGTEAFF; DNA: TGCGCCAGCAGCTCGGACGGGGGAACTGAAGCTTTCTTT
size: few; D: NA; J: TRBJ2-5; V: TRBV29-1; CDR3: CSVAQGNFQETQYF; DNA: TGCAGCGTTGCGCAGGGAAACTTCCAAGAGACCCAGTACTTC
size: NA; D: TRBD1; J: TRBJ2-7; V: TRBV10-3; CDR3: CAISTSTGGTYEQYF; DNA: TGTGCCATCAGTACCTCGACAGGGGGCACCTACGAGCAGTACTTC
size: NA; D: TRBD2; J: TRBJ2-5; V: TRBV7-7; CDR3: CASSRTSGGPQYF; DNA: TGTGCCAGCAGCAGGACTAGCGGGGGCCCCCAGTACTTC
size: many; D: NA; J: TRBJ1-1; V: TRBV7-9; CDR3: CASSLNTGMNTEAFF; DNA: TGTGCCAGCAGCTTAAATACAGGGATGAACACTGAAGCTTTCTTT